Included here is one T cell receptor (beta chain) sequence, with context. The antigen is not known. Germline assignment: CDR1 LGHNA and CDR2 YSLEER. The CDR3 extends over 15 amino acids. The J segment lost 2 bases and the V segment lost 4 bases, leaving 4 bases of the junction unmatched. The record originates from a study of cytomegalovirus exposure and HLA in healthy donors. Study findings and constraints: For TCR beta chains, V- and J-gene trimming was later linked to a missense DCLRE1C variant.

With 60 Vbeta and 13 Jbeta primers, the PCR was carried out. The protocol was immunoSEQ multiplex PCR, while the TCRdb copy is restricted to in-frame clones and leaves out a portion. The sample has under 200,000 clones, roughly four fifths seen once. J is TRBJ2-3 and V is TRBV4-3; 9 nucleotides line up with TRBD2. Input material: PBMCs. This TCR came from a man aged 50 to 59 in good health and CMV-seropositive. The CDR3 loop is CASSPRLAATDTQYF. The CDR3 DNA reads TGCGCCAGCAGCCCGAGACTAGCGGCCACAGATACGCAGTATTTT.